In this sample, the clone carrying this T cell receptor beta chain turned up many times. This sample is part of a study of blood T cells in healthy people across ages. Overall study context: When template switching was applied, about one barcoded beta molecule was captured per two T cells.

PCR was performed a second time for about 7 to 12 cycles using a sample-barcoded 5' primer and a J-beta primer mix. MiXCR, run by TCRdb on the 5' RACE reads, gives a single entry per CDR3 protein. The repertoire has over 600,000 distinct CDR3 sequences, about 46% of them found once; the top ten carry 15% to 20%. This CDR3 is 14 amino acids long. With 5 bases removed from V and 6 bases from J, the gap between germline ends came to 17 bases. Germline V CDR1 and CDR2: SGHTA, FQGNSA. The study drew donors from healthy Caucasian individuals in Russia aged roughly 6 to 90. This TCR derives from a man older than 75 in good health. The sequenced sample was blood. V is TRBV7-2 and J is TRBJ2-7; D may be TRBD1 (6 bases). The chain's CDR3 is CASSPGDPRSEQYF. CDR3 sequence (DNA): TGTGCCAGCAGCCCAGGGGACCCACGCTCCGAGCAGTACTTC.